Following are 13 T cell receptor beta chains from one sample sequenced in a study of monozygotic twins with inflammatory bowel disease. For each CDR3 protein, TCRdb gives one entry from its re-call of the 5' RACE reads, without DNA. The sample table sets out some 330,000 distinct CDR3 sequences. The sample comprised blood. The receptor set was obtained from a human donor with ulcerative colitis or Crohn's disease, or a healthy co-twin of an affected twin (not recorded which).

The chain has TRBV7-9 and TRBJ2-5. Germline V gene data show CDR1 as SEHNR and CDR2 as FQNEAQ (reference sequence). The CDR3 loop spans 14 amino acids. CDR3 loop: CASSLVVASETQYF.

This chain joins TRBV21-1 and TRBJ1-6; the TCRdb call, TRBD1, lacks DNA for checking. TRBV21-1 is a known pseudogene. This CDR3 spans 18 amino acids. The CDR3 here is CASSKDQGFYVICSPLHF.

V and J are TRBV3-1 and TRBJ2-5; no DNA is available, so the TRBD2 call from TCRdb remains unchecked. In germline, CDR1 is LGHDT, CDR2 YNNKEL (reference sequence). The length of the CDR3 is 13 residues. CDR3 protein: CASSPSGEETQYF.

The chain joins TRBV6-1 to TRBJ2-5. Germline V lookup: CDR1 MNHNS, CDR2 SASEGT. The CDR3 runs 14 residues. This CDR3 reads CARSEGKSFLTQYF.

V and J are TRBV24-1 and TRBJ1-5; TCRdb lists TRBD1, though no DNA is available to test this call. Germline assignment: CDR1 KGHDR and CDR2 SFDVKD. This CDR3 is 16 amino acids long. CDR3 sequence reads: CATSDPTEDSNQPQHF.

The chain is built from TRBV12-3 or TRBV12-4 and TRBJ1-5; TCRdb's D call of TRBD1 is untestable without DNA. The CDR3 contains 14 residues. The CDR3 here is CASSLDSEDQPQHF.

The chain joins TRBV5-1 to TRBJ2-5; TCRdb names TRBD1, which stays unverified in the absence of DNA. The CDR3 has 19 residues. The germline gives CDR1 SGHRS, CDR2 YFSETQ. The CDR3 is CASSLSLPGQGVWQETQYF.

This sequence joins TRBV7-9 and TRBJ1-4; TCRdb's D call, TRBD1, is unchecked because there is no DNA. Germline CDR1 and CDR2: SEHNR and FQNEAQ (reference sequence). This CDR3 contains 14 residues. The chain's CDR3 is CASSFRSGDGKLFF.

The genes are TRBV29-1 and TRBJ2-2; the D gene TCRdb calls, TRBD1, cannot be checked with no DNA. This CDR3 spans 13 amino acids. Germline V CDR1 and CDR2: SQVTM, ANQGSEA. CDR3 region: CSVRDTRTGELFF.

This rearrangement joins TRBV18 to TRBJ1-6; checking the TCRdb D call of TRBD1 is not possible without DNA. From germline, CDR1 is KGHSH and CDR2 LQKENI. CDR3 length: 16 amino acids. CDR3 loop: CASSPGQGAGNSPLHF.

The chain joins TRBV18 to TRBJ2-1; lacking DNA, the TRBD1 call made by TCRdb goes unchecked. Germline CDR1 and CDR2: KGHSH and LQKENI. This CDR3 spans 13 amino acids. This CDR3 reads CASSPALGNEQFF.

The chain employs TRBV24-1 and TRBJ2-5; TCRdb proposes TRBD2, but this gene call is untestable without DNA. Germline CDR1 is KGHDR and CDR2 is SFDVKD. The length of the CDR3 is 18 residues. The CDR3 reads CATSDGRRSGLSKETQYF.

V gene TRBV4-3 combines with J gene TRBJ1-3; there is no DNA to check the TCRdb D call of TRBD1. Germline-derived CDR1 and CDR2 are LGHNA and YSLEER. The CDR3 is 20 amino acids. The CDR3 sequence: CASSQANQGVKMLSGNTIYF.